This T cell receptor (beta chain) is drawn from a study of CD8 T cells in ankylosing spondylitis. This CDR3 region has 16 residues. CDR1 and CDR2 from the germline V gene are KGHDR and SFDVKD. Trimming cost V 4 bases and J 0 bases, with 11 bases left between them. This clonotype appeared a few times. Its antigen is unidentified. Each CDR3 protein is one row after TCRdb ran MiXCR on the 5' RACE reads. The table has fewer than 650,000 distinct CDR3 sequences, about an eighth seen once. Broader study findings: Earlier studies detected some motif variants in reactive arthritis synovial fluid and blood. As for the disease-linked clones, they showed a CD8+ phenotype and occurred at relatively low frequencies in peripheral blood. Seemingly characteristic of ankylosing spondylitis blood was a TCR beta motif consisting of fewer than 10 highly homologous variants.

The chain is built from TRBV24-1 and TRBJ2-2; D gene ambiguous. The origin of this receptor is a male donor with ankylosing spondylitis. Sequencing input: blood, either unsorted or a sorted T cell fraction (not recorded which). CDR3 protein: CATSDPGPPNTGELFF. In DNA, the CDR3 is TGTGCCACCAGTGACCCAGGACCGCCGAACACCGGGGAGCTGTTTTTT.